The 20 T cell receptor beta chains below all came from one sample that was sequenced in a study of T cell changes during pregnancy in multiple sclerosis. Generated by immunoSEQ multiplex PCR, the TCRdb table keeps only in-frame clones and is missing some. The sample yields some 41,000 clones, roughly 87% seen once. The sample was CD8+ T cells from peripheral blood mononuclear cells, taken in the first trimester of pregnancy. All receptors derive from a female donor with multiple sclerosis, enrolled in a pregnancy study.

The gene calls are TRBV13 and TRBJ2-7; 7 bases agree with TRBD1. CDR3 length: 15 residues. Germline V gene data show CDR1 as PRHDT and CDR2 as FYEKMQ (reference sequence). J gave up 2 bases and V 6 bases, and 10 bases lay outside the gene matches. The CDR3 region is CASRKTGEQTYEQYF. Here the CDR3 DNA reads TGTGCCAGCAGGAAAACAGGGGAGCAGACCTACGAGCAGTACTTC.

CDR3 bases: TGTGCCAGCAGTTATTCTAGCAGAAGTTACGAGCAGTACTTC. Its translation is CASSYSSRSYEQYF. The chain couples TRBV6-1 to TRBJ2-7, with D perhaps matching TRBD2 (5 bases). Per the germline V gene, CDR1 is MNHNS and CDR2 is SASEGT. V was clipped by 5 bases and J by 4 bases, with 15 bases between them. This CDR3 has 14 residues.

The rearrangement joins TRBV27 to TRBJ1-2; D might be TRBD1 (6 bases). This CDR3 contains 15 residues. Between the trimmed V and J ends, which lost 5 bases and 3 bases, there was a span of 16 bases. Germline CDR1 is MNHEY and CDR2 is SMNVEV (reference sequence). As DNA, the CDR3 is TGTGCCAGCAGTCCGTCAGGGGTTCCTTACTATGGCTACACCTTC. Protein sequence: CASSPSGVPYYGYTF.

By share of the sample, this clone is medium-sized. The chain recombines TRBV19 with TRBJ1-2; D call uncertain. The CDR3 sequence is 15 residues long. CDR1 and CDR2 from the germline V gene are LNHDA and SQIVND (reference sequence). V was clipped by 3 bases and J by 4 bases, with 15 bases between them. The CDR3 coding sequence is TGTGCCAGTAGTATGTGGGCCGCCGTTGCCTATGGCTACACCTTC. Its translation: CASSMWAAVAYGYTF.

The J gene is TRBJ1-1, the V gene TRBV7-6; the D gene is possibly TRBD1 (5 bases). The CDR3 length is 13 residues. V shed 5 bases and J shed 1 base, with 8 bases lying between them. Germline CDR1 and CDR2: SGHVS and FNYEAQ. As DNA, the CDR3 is TGTGCCAGCAGCGAAGGACAGAACACTGAAGCTTTCTTT. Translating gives CASSEGQNTEAFF.

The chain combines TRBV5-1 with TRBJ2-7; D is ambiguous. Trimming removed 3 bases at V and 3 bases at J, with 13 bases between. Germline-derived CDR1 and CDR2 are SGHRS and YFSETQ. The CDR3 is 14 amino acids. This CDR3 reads CASSSDTSNYEQYF. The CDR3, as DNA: TGCGCCAGCAGCTCCGACACCTCGAACTACGAGCAGTACTTC.

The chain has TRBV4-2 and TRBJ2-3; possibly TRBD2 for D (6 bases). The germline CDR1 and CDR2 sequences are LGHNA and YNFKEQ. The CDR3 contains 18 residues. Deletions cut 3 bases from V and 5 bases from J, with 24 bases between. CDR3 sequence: CASSHSSRGLDIVDTQYF. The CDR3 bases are TGTGCCAGCAGCCACTCCTCTAGGGGACTCGATATAGTAGATACGCAGTATTTT.

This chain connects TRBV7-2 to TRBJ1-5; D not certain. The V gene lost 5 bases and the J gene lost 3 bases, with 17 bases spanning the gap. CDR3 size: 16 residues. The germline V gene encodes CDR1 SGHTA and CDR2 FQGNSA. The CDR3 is CASSEAVNEANQPQHF. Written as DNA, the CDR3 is TGTGCCAGCAGCGAGGCCGTTAACGAGGCCAATCAGCCCCAGCATTTT.

The CDR3 reads CASSEYDRRHPEAFF. The CDR3 DNA sequence: TGTGCCAGCAGTGAATACGACAGGCGGCACCCTGAAGCTTTCTTT. The J gene is TRBJ1-1, the V gene TRBV25-1, with D perhaps TRBD1 (6 bases). V lost 0 bases and J 6 bases, leaving 14 bases between the germline ends. The germline gives CDR1 MGHDK, CDR2 SYGVNS. This CDR3 has 15 amino acids.

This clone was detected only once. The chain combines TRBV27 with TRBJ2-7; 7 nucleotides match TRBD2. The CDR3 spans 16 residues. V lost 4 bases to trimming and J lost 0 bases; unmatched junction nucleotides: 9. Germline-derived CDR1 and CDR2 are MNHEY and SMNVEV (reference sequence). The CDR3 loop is CASSSLGGGGSYEQYF. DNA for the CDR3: TGTGCCAGCAGTTCCCTCGGTGGCGGGGGCTCCTACGAGCAGTACTTC.

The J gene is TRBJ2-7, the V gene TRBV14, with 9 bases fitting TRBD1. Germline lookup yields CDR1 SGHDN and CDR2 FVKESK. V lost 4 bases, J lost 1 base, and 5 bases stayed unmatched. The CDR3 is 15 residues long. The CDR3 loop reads CASSPGQGRSYEQYF. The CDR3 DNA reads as TGTGCCAGCAGCCCGGGACAGGGTAGGTCCTACGAGCAGTACTTC.

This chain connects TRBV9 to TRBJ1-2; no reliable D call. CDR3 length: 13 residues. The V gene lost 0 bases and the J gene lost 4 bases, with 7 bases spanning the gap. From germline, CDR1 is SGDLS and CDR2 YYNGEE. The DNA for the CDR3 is TGTGCCAGCAGCGTAGGAGCGGTCTATGGCTACACCTTC. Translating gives CASSVGAVYGYTF.

Here the CDR3 reads CASSPSLGGNYGYTF. The CDR3 DNA is TGTGCCAGCAGTCCTTCCCTCGGGGGAAACTATGGCTACACCTTC. The chain uses TRBV27 and TRBJ1-2, with D possibly being TRBD1 (5 bases). Germline V lookup: CDR1 MNHEY, CDR2 SMNVEV (reference sequence). The CDR3 has 15 amino acids. With 5 bases removed from V and 2 bases from J, the gap between germline ends came to 15 bases.

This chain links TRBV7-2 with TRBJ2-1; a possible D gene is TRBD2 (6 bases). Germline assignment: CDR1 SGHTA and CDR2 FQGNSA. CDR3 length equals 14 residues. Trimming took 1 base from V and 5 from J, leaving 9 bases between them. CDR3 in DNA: TGTGCCAGCAGCTTAGTTGGCGGGGACAATGAGCAGTTCTTC. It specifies CASSLVGGDNEQFF.

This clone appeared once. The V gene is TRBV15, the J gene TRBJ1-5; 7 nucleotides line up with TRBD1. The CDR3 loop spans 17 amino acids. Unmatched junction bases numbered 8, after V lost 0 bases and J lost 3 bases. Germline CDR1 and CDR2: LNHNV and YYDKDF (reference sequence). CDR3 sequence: CATSRDWRQGDNQPQHF. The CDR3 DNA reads TGTGCCACCAGCAGAGATTGGAGACAGGGCGACAATCAGCCCCAGCATTTT. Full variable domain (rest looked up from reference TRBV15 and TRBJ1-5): DAMVIQNPRYQVTQFGKPVTLSCSQTLNHNVMYWYQQKSSQAPKLLFHYYDKDFNNEADTPDNFQSRRPNTSFCFLDIRSPGLGDTAMYLCATSRDWRQGDNQPQHFGDGTRLSIL.

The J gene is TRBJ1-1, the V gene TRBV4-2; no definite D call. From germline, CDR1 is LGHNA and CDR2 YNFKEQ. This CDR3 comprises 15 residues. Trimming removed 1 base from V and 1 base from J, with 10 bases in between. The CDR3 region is CASSQVDGENTEAFF. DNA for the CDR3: TGTGCCAGCAGCCAAGTTGACGGGGAGAACACTGAAGCTTTCTTT.

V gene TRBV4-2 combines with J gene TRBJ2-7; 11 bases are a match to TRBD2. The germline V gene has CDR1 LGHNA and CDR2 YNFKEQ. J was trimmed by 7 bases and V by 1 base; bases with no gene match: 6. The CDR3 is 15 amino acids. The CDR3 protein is CASSQGLSGRVEQYF. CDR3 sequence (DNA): TGTGCCAGCAGCCAAGGTCTTAGCGGGAGGGTTGAGCAGTACTTC.

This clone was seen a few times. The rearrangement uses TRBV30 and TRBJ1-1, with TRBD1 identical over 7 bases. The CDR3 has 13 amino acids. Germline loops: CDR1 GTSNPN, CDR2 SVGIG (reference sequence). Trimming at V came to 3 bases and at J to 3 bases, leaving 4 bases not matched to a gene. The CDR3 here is CAWSVTGDTEAFF. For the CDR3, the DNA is TGTGCCTGGAGCGTTACAGGGGACACTGAAGCTTTCTTT.

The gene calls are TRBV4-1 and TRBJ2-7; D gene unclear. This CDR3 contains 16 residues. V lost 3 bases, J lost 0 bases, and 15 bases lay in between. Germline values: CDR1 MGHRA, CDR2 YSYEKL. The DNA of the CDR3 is TGCGCCAGCAGCCATGCTGTGTTGGCGGCCTCCTACGAGCAGTACTTC. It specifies CASSHAVLAASYEQYF.

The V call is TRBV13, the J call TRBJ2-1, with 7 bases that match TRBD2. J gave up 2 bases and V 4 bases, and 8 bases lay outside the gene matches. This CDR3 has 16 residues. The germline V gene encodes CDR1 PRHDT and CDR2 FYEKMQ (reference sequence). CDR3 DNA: TGTGCCAGCAGCTACATTAGCGGGCTCACCTACAATGAGCAGTTCTTC. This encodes CASSYISGLTYNEQFF.